Each of the 9 T cell receptor beta chains below was sequenced from the same sample in a study of T-cell reconstitution after alpha-beta-depleted transplantation in children. Unique molecular identifiers were built into the TCRbeta library. TCRdb itself ran the PCR reads through MiXCR, one entry per CDR3 protein. The table lists approximately 500,000 distinct CDR3 sequences, roughly 10% of them singletons. This specimen was PBMCs, taken before TCRalphabeta/CD19-depleted stem cell transplant. The source of these receptors is a child younger than 10 with inherited bone marrow failure, due to receive a stem cell transplant.

Note on this clonotype: Sequence at one end of the junction differs from germline and may be a read error. The chain is built from TRBV30 and TRBJ1-2, with no clear D. The germline V gene has CDR1 GTSNPN and CDR2 SVGIG (reference sequence). The CDR3 extends over 13 amino acids. The CDR3 region is CAWSVHGNYGYPF. CDR3 DNA sequence: TGTGCCTGGAGTGTACACGGGAACTATGGCTACCCCTTC.

This clonotype was observed many times. The CDR3 DNA sequence: TGTGCCAGCAGTTACGGGGCAGGGATAAACTACGAGCAGTACTTC. This sequence encodes CASSYGAGINYEQYF. V is TRBV6-2 or TRBV6-3 and J is TRBJ2-7; possibly TRBD1 for D (5 bases). CDR1 and CDR2 from the germline V gene are MNHEY and SVGEGT. The V gene lost 2 bases and the J gene lost 3 bases, with 14 bases spanning the gap. This CDR3 spans 15 amino acids.

This clonotype was seen many times. The chain combines TRBV6-5 with TRBJ2-7, with D perhaps TRBD1 (6 bases). Germline V lookup: CDR1 MNHEY, CDR2 SVGAGI. V was cut by 2 bases and J by 3 bases, with 17 bases left in between. The CDR3 extends over 16 amino acids. The chain's CDR3 is CASSYDQGRIYYEQYF. CDR3 sequence (DNA): TGTGCCAGCAGTTACGACCAGGGGCGGATCTACTACGAGCAGTACTTC.

This clonotype was picked up many times. This rearrangement joins TRBV9 to TRBJ2-5; 13 bases are shared with TRBD2. Trimming removed 3 bases from V and 5 bases from J; junction bases left unmatched: 7. The CDR3 spans 16 residues. Germline-derived CDR1 and CDR2 are SGDLS and YYNGEE. The CDR3 DNA is TGTGCCAGCAGCGAGGGGACTAGCGGGGCCGCGGAGACCCAGTACTTC. Translated, it gives CASSEGTSGAAETQYF.

Ten or more counts support this clonotype. This chain connects TRBV29-1 to TRBJ2-3, with 9 nucleotides matching TRBD2. With 5 bases clipped from V and 2 bases from J, the junction kept 8 bases outside the gene matches. Germline assignment: CDR1 SQVTM and CDR2 ANQGSEA. This CDR3 is built from 15 residues. CDR3 in amino acids: CSVPPSGTYTDTQYF. The CDR3, as DNA: TGCAGCGTTCCCCCTAGCGGGACCTACACAGATACGCAGTATTTT.

CDR3 sequence: CSASPLAGGVEQFF. The CDR3, as DNA: TGCAGTGCTAGCCCTCTAGCGGGAGGGGTTGAGCAGTTCTTC. The rearrangement joins TRBV20-1 to TRBJ2-1; 12 nucleotides align to TRBD2. The CDR3 length is 14 residues. V lost 3 bases and J lost 9; bases outside the gene matches: 6. Germline-derived CDR1 and CDR2 are DFQATT and SNEGSKA (reference sequence).

The rearrangement links TRBV7-9 to TRBJ2-5; 9 bases line up with TRBD2. Germline-derived CDR1 and CDR2 are SEHNR and FQNEAQ (reference sequence). CDR3 length: 15 residues. V lost 6 bases and J lost 1; bases outside the gene matches: 6. As DNA, the CDR3 is TGTGCCAGCAGTAACCGACTAGCGGCCCAAGAGACCCAGTACTTC. It codes for CASSNRLAAQETQYF.

This clonotype was detected only a few times. The chain is built from TRBV27 and TRBJ2-1; 8 bases agree with TRBD2. The CDR3 is made up of 13 amino acids. The germline CDR1 and CDR2 sequences are MNHEY and SMNVEV (reference sequence). V was pared by 5 bases and J by 10 bases, with 7 bases of the junction left unmatched. The CDR3 DNA reads as TGTGCCAGCAGTCTCACGACTAGCGTGGAGCAGTTCTTC. Protein: CASSLTTSVEQFF.

This clonotype was observed at least ten times. The chain joins TRBV5-1 to TRBJ2-1; no definite D call. Trimming removed 3 bases at V and 8 bases at J, with 18 bases between. CDR3 length: 15 amino acids. Per the germline V gene, CDR1 is SGHRS and CDR2 is YFSETQ. The CDR3 reads CASSWQTPTGDEQFF. Here the CDR3 DNA reads TGCGCCAGCAGCTGGCAGACGCCCACTGGAGATGAGCAGTTCTTC. The full variable domain, in which reference TRBV5-1 and TRBJ2-1 provide the parts outside the CDR3, is KAGVTQTPRYLIKTRGQQVTLSCSPISGHRSVSWYQQTPGQGLQFLFEYFSETQRNKGNFPGRFSGRQFSNSRSEMNVSTLELGDSALYLCASSWQTPTGDEQFFGPGTRLTVL.